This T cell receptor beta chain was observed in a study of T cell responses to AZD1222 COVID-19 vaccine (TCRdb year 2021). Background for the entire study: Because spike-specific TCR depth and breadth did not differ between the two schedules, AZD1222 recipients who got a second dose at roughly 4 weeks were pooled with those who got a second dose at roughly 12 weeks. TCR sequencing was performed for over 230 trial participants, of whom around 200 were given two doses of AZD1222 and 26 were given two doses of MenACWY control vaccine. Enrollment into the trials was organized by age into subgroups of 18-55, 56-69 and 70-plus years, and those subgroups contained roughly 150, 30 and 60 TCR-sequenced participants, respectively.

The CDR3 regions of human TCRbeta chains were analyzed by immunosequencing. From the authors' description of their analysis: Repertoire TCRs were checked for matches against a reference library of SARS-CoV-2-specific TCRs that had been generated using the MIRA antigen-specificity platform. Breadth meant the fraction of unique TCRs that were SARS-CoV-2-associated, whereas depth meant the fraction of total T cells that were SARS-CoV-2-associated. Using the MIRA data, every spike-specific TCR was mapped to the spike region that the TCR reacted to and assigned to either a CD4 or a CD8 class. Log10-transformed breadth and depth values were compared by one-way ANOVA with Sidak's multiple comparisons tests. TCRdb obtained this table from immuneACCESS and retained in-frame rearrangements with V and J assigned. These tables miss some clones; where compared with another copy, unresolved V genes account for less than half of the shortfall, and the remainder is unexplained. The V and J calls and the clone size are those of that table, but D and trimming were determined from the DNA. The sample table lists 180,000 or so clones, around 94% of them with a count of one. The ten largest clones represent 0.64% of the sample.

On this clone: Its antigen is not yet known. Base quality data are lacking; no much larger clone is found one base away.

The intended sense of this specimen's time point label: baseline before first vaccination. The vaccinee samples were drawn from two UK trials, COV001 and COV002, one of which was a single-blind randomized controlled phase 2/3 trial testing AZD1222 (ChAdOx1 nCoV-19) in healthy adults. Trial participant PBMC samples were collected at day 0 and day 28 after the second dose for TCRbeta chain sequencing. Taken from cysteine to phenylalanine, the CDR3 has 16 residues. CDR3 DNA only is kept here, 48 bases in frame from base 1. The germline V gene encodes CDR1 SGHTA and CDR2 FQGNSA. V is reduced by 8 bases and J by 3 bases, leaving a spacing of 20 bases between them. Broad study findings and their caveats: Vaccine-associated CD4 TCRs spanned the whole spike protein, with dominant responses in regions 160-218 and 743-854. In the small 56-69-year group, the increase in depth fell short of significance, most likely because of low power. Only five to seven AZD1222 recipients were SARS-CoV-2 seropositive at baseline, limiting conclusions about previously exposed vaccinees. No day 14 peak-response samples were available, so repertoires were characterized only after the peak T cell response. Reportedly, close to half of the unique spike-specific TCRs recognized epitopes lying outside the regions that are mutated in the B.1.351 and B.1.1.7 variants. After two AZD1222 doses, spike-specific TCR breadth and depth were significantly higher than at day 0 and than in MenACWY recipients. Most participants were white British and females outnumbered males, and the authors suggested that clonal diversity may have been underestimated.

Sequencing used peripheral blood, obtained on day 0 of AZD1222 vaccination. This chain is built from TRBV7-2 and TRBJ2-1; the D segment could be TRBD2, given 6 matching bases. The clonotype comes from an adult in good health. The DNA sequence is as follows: TGTGCCAGCCGCCGGGTGGGCGGGGAGGTCTACAATGAGCAGTTCTTC. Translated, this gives CASRRVGGEVYNEQFF. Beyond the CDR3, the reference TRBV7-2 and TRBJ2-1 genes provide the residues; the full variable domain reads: GAGVSQSPSNKVTEKGKDVELRCDPISGHTALYWYRQSLGQGLEFLIYFQGNSAPDKSGLPSDRFSAERTGGSVSTLTIQRTQQEDSAVYLCASRRVGGEVYNEQFFGPGTRLTVL.